The clone carrying this T cell receptor (beta chain) was counted between two and nine times. Per the original data handling: From reference gene primer amplification, estimates of nucleated cell counts were derived. The table came from immunoSEQ multiplex PCR; TCRdb's copy has only in-frame clones and leaves some out. V and J calls and clone size are copied from that table; D and trimming were computed from the DNA. The sample has 400,000 or so clones; 75% to 90% are singletons. The CDR3 extends over 18 amino acids. The junction had 17 bases not matched to a gene; V was cut back by 3 bases and J by 7 bases. Looked up from germline, CDR1 is LGHNA and CDR2 is YNFKEQ. These data are taken from a study of blood T cell repertoires in COVID-19. Participants spanned ages about 18 to 100 years and resided in 20 to 30 US areas. Self-reported history from a screening survey and questionnaire set each donor's cohort. For recovered donors of Cohort 3, there were two negative PCRs, clearance, or symptom resolution.

V gene TRBV4-2 combines with J gene TRBJ2-7, with 11 bases that match TRBD2. This clonotype was sampled from a man under 40 who had recovered from COVID-19. The source material was PBMCs or T cells enriched from blood (not recorded which). Here the CDR3 DNA reads TGTGCCAGCAGCCACGAGCTAGCGGGAGGACCTACGAAAGAGGAGCAGTACTTC. Its translation: CASSHELAGGPTKEEQYF.